The 11 T cell receptor beta chains given below trace back to one sample, sequenced in a study of vaccination and CD4 T cells after COVID-19. Scientists ran DNA taken from cultured CD4+ T cells through the Oncomine TCR Beta short-read assay for sequencing. TCRdb processed the PCR reads anew with MiXCR; each CDR3 protein has one entry. The sample records approximately 11,000 distinct CDR3 sequences, around 44% being singletons. Stated treatment: roughly 11-day PBMC culture with coronavirus spike peptide pools or control peptides (ViraFEST assay). No antigen has been identified for these receptors. Material: CD4+ T cells from blood, cultured in vitro. Receptors were obtained from a human donor who had recovered from COVID-19.

The table lists this clonotype with a count of one. A junction boundary mismatches the germline segment, possibly from a read error. This chain uses TRBV20-1 with TRBJ2-1; TRBD2 is a possible D gene (6 bases). The CDR3 sequence is 15 residues long. Germline CDR1 is DFQATT and CDR2 is SNEGSKA (reference sequence). CDR3 region: CSARAGGSSYNEQFF. In DNA form, the CDR3 reads TGCAGTGCAAGAGCCGGGGGTAGCTCCTACAATGAGCAGTTCTTC.

The chain uses TRBV21-1 and TRBJ1-4; TRBD1 reflects the table's D call only, with no check against the DNA. TRBV21-1 is a pseudogene. CDR3 size: 14 residues. The chain's CDR3 is CASPRGQTNEKLFF. The CDR3 DNA sequence: TGTGCCAGCCCAAGGGGGCAGACTAATGAAAAACTGTTTTTT.

This clonotype turned up a few times. This chain links TRBV7-4 with TRBJ2-1, with 8 bases matching TRBD2. Germline V gene lookup returns CDR1 SGHVT and CDR2 SQSDAQ. J was trimmed by 0 bases and V by 3 bases; bases with no gene match: 1. The CDR3 is 15 residues long. This CDR3 is CASSFSGVSYNEQFF. The CDR3 region has the DNA TGTGCCAGCAGCTTTAGCGGGGTCTCCTACAATGAGCAGTTCTTC. The variable domain in full, completed from reference TRBV7-4 and TRBJ2-1, reads GAGVSQSPRYKVAKRGRDVALRCDSISGHVTLYWYRQTLGQGSEVLTYSQSDAQRDKSGRPSGRFSAERPERSVSTLKIQRTEQGDSAVYLCASSFSGVSYNEQFFGPGTRLTVL.

The CDR3 DNA reads as TGTGCCTGGAGTGTAGGTGGGTCGTACAATGAGCAGTTCTTC. It specifies CAWSVGGSYNEQFF. The V and J genes are TRBV30 and TRBJ2-1, with D unresolved. V lost 0 bases to trimming and J lost 4 bases, with 10 bases between them. This CDR3 comprises 14 residues. Germline V gene lookup returns CDR1 GTSNPN and CDR2 SVGIG (reference sequence).

The CDR3 reads CASSWGTGINTDTQYF. CDR3 DNA: TGCGCCAGCAGCTGGGGGACAGGTATTAACACAGATACGCAGTATTTT. The J gene is TRBJ2-3, the V gene TRBV5-1; 8 bases are shared with TRBD1. This CDR3 is 16 amino acids long. CDR1 and CDR2 from the germline V gene are SGHRS and YFSETQ. Trimming cost V 3 bases and J 2 bases; bases outside gene matches: 8.

The J gene is TRBJ2-2, the V gene TRBV7-2; 12 nucleotides agree with TRBD2. The J segment lost 0 bases and the V segment lost 4 bases, leaving 3 bases of the junction unmatched. The germline CDR1 and CDR2 sequences are SGHTA and FQGNSA. This CDR3 is built from 17 residues. DNA for the CDR3: TGTGCCAGCAGCTCAAGACTAGCGGGGGCGAACACCGGGGAGCTGTTTTTT. Its protein is CASSSRLAGANTGELFF.

The chain is built from TRBV5-1 and TRBJ1-2; D is unresolved. V shed 4 bases and J shed 3 bases, with 7 bases lying between them. The CDR3 length is 12 residues. CDR1 SGHRS and CDR2 YFSETQ come from the germline V gene. The CDR3, as DNA: TGCGCCAGCAGCCTTACAGACTATGGCTACACCTTC. It codes for CASSLTDYGYTF.

The rearrangement links TRBV7-8 to TRBJ2-7, with D possibly being TRBD1 or TRBD2 (6 bases each). Germline V gene lookup returns CDR1 SGHVS and CDR2 FQNEAQ. The CDR3 covers 15 residues. V lost 5 bases, J lost 7 bases, and 21 bases lay in between. CDR3 amino acids: CASSDGGTAPGEQYF. The CDR3 nucleotides are TGTGCCAGCAGCGACGGGGGCACAGCGCCCGGGGAGCAGTACTTC. The variable domain in full, with the rest retrieved from reference TRBV7-8 and TRBJ2-7, is GAGVSQSPRYKVAKRGQDVALRCDPISGHVSLFWYQQALGQGPEFLTYFQNEAQLDKSGLPSDRFFAERPEGSVSTLKIQRTQQEDSAVYLCASSDGGTAPGEQYFGPGTRLTVT.

The J gene is TRBJ1-5, the V gene TRBV6-1, with D possibly matching TRBD1 (5 bases). The germline CDR1 and CDR2 sequences are MNHNS and SASEGT. CDR3 length: 14 amino acids. V was shortened by 3 bases and J by 5 bases, with 11 bases between the two germline ends. DNA of the CDR3: TGTGCCAGCAGTGATGGGGCGGGGGATCAGCCCCAGCATTTT. Translating gives CASSDGAGDQPQHF.

V gene TRBV4-2 combines with J gene TRBJ2-1; TRBD2 aligns across 10 bases. The V gene's germline CDR1 is LGHNA and CDR2 YNFKEQ. J was trimmed by 4 bases and V by 2 bases; bases with no gene match: 5. CDR3 length: 16 residues. The DNA of the CDR3 is TGTGCCAGCAGCCAACCGGGACTAGCGACTTACAATGAGCAGTTCTTC. It codes for CASSQPGLATYNEQFF.

V is TRBV25-1 and J is TRBJ2-3; D is possibly TRBD2 (7 bases). The CDR3 totals 13 residues. Germline V gene sequence: CDR1 MGHDK, CDR2 SYGVNS. V shed 8 bases and J shed 2 bases, with 11 bases lying between them. CDR3 bases: TGTGCCAGCCAGCGGGACAACACAGATACGCAGTATTTT. It encodes CASQRDNTDTQYF.